This T cell receptor beta chain comes out of a study of T-cell reconstitution after alpha-beta-depleted transplantation in children. V was pared by 7 bases and J by 6 bases, with 10 bases between. CDR1 is SGHDT, CDR2 YYEEEE, per germline. The CDR3 contains 12 residues. This clonotype has only a few counts. A TCRbeta library incorporating unique molecular identifiers was prepared. TCRdb reprocessed the PCR reads via MiXCR and lists one record per CDR3 protein. The sample yields about 230,000 distinct CDR3 sequences, under 9.5% seen once. This TCR was sampled from a human donor who donated a stem cell graft to a child with acute lymphoblastic leukemia. The sample was PBMCs from the stem cell graft donor, taken from the stem cell graft. V usage is TRBV5-6 and J usage is TRBJ2-2; D gene uncertain. The CDR3, as DNA: TGTGCCAGCTTGGCCGTCCCCGGGGAGCTGTTTTTT. Protein: CASLAVPGELFF.